This T cell receptor (beta chain) was obtained from a study of immune heterogeneity within non-small cell lung tumors. Study information: Of the tumors, 4 were squamous cell, 10 non-squamous, and 1 not otherwise specified.

TCR beta CDR3 amplification used multiplex PCR with 32 V and 13 J primers. Using its own MiXCR run on the multiplex PCR reads, TCRdb lists one record per CDR3 protein. The repertoire holds 4,300 or so distinct CDR3 sequences, 20% to 30% seen once, with around 10% in the top ten. This clonotype is medium-sized. Antigen: not known. CDR1 and CDR2 (germline): MRHNA, SNTAGT. The CDR3 extends over 15 amino acids. The V gene lost 2 bases and the J gene lost 1 base, with 10 bases spanning the gap. General observations from the study: Local T-cell clonality correlated moderately but significantly with local tumor mutational burden (R about 0.35).

Template material for each sample was about 560 ng of bulk tumor genomic DNA. Multiple biopsies spaced far apart were taken from each primary tumor during surgery. Patients with untreated, newly diagnosed non-small cell lung cancer underwent curative surgery. The receptor was isolated from a man aged 50-60 years with non-small cell lung cancer. What was sequenced was lung tumor tissue. The chain employs TRBV6-4 and TRBJ2-3; D may be TRBD1 (6 bases). DNA for the CDR3: TGTGCCAGCAGTGACGGAGCAGGGGGCACAGATACGCAGTATTTT. Translated: CASSDGAGGTDTQYF.